The 29 T cell receptor beta chains given below trace back to one sample, sequenced in a study of cytomegalovirus exposure and HLA in healthy donors. The PCR was carried out with 60 Vbeta primers and 13 Jbeta primers. Clones were read by immunoSEQ multiplex PCR, and TCRdb kept only the in-frame ones, dropping some. The repertoire holds around 160,000 clones, with about 75% as singletons. The sequenced sample consisted of PBMCs. These receptors were obtained from a man aged 18-30 years in good health and CMV-seropositive.

The sample holds a few counts of this clone. The chain carries TRBV30 and TRBJ1-4, with D possibly matching TRBD1 (6 bases). The germline V gene has CDR1 GTSNPN and CDR2 SVGIG (reference sequence). Deletions cut 3 bases from V and 7 bases from J, with 15 bases between. The length of the CDR3 is 14 residues. The CDR3: CAWSRTVEGEKLFF. The DNA for the CDR3 is TGTGCCTGGAGCAGGACAGTCGAAGGTGAAAAACTGTTTTTT.

The chain couples TRBV29-1 to TRBJ2-2; TRBD2 aligns across 8 bases. CDR3 length: 15 residues. With 0 bases clipped from V and 5 bases from J, the junction kept 5 bases outside the gene matches. Germline loops: CDR1 SQVTM, CDR2 ANQGSEA. CDR3 protein: CSVEDRLARTGELFF. CDR3 in DNA: TGCAGCGTTGAAGATCGACTAGCGAGGACCGGGGAGCTGTTTTTT.

The rearrangement joins TRBV5-8 to TRBJ2-7; TRBD1 is a possible D gene (6 bases). V was shortened by 4 bases and J by 4 bases, with 9 bases between the two germline ends. This CDR3 contains 12 residues. Per the germline V gene, CDR1 is SGHTS and CDR2 is YDEGEE. The CDR3 protein is CASSLDRYEQYV. The CDR3 DNA follows: TGTGCCAGCAGCCTAGACAGGTACGAGCAGTACGTC.

The genes are TRBV2 and TRBJ2-3; 7 bases match TRBD2. Germline values: CDR1 SNHLY, CDR2 FYNNEI. The ends lost 5 bases at V and 5 bases at J; junction bases unmatched: 10. This CDR3 spans 15 amino acids. For the CDR3, the DNA is TGTGCCAGCAGTCGGGGGGAGCCCCAGGGAGATACGCAGTATTTT. It specifies CASSRGEPQGDTQYF. The full variable domain, its missing parts supplied by reference TRBV2 and TRBJ2-3, is EPEVTQTPSHQVTQMGQEVILRCVPISNHLYFYWYRQILGQKVEFLVSFYNNEISEKSEIFDDQFSVERPDGSNFTLKIRSTKLEDSAMYFCASSRGEPQGDTQYFGPGTRLTVL.

This clone appeared a few times. The CDR3 nucleotides are TGTGCCAGCAGTGACTACAGGGAGAACTATGGCTACACCTTC. It codes for CASSDYRENYGYTF. This rearrangement joins TRBV25-1 to TRBJ1-2; tentative D call: TRBD1 (6 bases). This CDR3 is built from 14 residues. The germline V and J ends were trimmed by 3 bases and 2 bases, with 10 bases remaining between them. Per germline, CDR1 MGHDK and CDR2 SYGVNS.

The chain carries TRBV7-9 and TRBJ2-5; D may be TRBD1 (5 bases). This CDR3 comprises 14 residues. The germline CDR1 and CDR2 sequences are SEHNR and FQNEAQ (reference sequence). V gave up 5 bases and J gave up 2 bases, with 12 bases separating them. The CDR3 DNA reads as TGTGCCAGCAGCCAAGACAGTGGACAAGAGACCCAGTACTTC. Translated, it gives CASSQDSGQETQYF.

The chain combines TRBV5-1 with TRBJ1-2; perhaps TRBD1 as D (5 bases). The V gene's germline CDR1 is SGHRS and CDR2 YFSETQ. This CDR3 is 13 amino acids long. V gave up 4 bases and J gave up 4 bases, with 11 bases separating them. The CDR3: CASSPGGSYGYTF. CDR3 DNA: TGCGCCAGCAGCCCGGGGGGGTCCTATGGCTACACCTTC.

V gene TRBV29-1 combines with J gene TRBJ2-2; D uncertain. The germline V gene encodes CDR1 SQVTM and CDR2 ANQGSEA. This CDR3 region has 15 residues. The V end lost 4 bases, the J end lost 1 base, and 13 bases lay between the germline ends. The CDR3 here is CSVGREEMNTGELFF. The CDR3 nucleotides are TGCAGCGTTGGACGAGAGGAGATGAACACCGGGGAGCTGTTTTTT.

The chain recombines TRBV6-5 with TRBJ1-1; D gene ambiguous. The ends were cut back, 3 bases at V and 5 bases at J, with 13 bases in the middle. Germline CDR1 reads MNHEY; CDR2 reads SVGAGI. This CDR3 has 14 amino acids. CDR3 nucleotides: TGTGCCAGCAGTTATATCGATTCGGGGACTGAAGCTTTCTTT. Its translation is CASSYIDSGTEAFF.

This chain joins TRBV11-2 and TRBJ2-7; a possible D gene is TRBD2 (6 bases). V was clipped by 6 bases and J by 2 bases, with 14 bases between them. CDR3 length: 14 residues. CDR1 is SGHAT, CDR2 FQNNGV, per germline. The chain's CDR3 is CASSGGTYTYEQYV. For the CDR3, the DNA is TGTGCCAGCAGTGGGGGGACTTACACCTACGAGCAGTACGTC.

The V gene is TRBV28, the J gene TRBJ2-1; D is uncertain. In germline, CDR1 is MDHEN, CDR2 SYDVKM. This CDR3 comprises 12 residues. Trimming stripped 8 bases from V and 4 bases from J, with 9 bases between. The CDR3 coding sequence is TGTGCCAGCCGTCCCCCTTACAATGAGCAGTTCTTC. It codes for CASRPPYNEQFF.

This chain uses TRBV7-9 with TRBJ2-2, with TRBD1 matching over 9 bases. This CDR3 is 15 amino acids long. J was trimmed by 3 bases and V by 6 bases; bases with no gene match: 5. Germline CDR1 reads SEHNR; CDR2 reads FQNEAQ (reference sequence). The DNA of the CDR3 is TGTGCCAGCAGGTGGACAGGGGCCTACACCGGGGAGCTGTTTTTT. It codes for CASRWTGAYTGELFF.

The chain links TRBV9 to TRBJ1-4; a possible D gene is TRBD1 (5 bases). Trimming took off 0 bases at V and 1 base at J, with 7 bases between the two ends. Germline CDR1 and CDR2: SGDLS and YYNGEE. The CDR3 is 15 residues long. The CDR3 loop reads CASSVGQGTNEKLFF. As DNA, the CDR3 is TGTGCCAGCAGCGTAGGGCAGGGAACTAATGAAAAACTGTTTTTT.

The V and J genes are TRBV5-1 and TRBJ1-1; 7 bases match TRBD1. The CDR3 contains 16 residues. Looked up from germline, CDR1 is SGHRS and CDR2 is YFSETQ. Trimming cost V 4 bases and J 2 bases; bases outside gene matches: 11. The CDR3 region is CASSPGRGQGNTEAFF. Written as DNA, the CDR3 is TGCGCCAGCAGCCCCGGGAGGGGGCAGGGAAACACTGAAGCTTTCTTT.

This clone was found a few times. The rearrangement joins TRBV7-2 to TRBJ2-2, with D hard to call. V was shortened by 1 base and J by 7 bases, with 13 bases between the two germline ends. This CDR3 contains 15 residues. Germline V gene sequence: CDR1 SGHTA, CDR2 FQGNSA. CDR3 coding DNA: TGTGCCAGCAGCTTAGTTGCCGGGTCTCACGGGGAGCTGTTTTTT. Its translation is CASSLVAGSHGELFF.

The gene calls are TRBV6-5 and TRBJ1-1; 9 bases are a match to TRBD1. CDR1 and CDR2 (germline): MNHEY, SVGAGI. The CDR3 extends over 15 amino acids. Unmatched junction bases numbered 9, after V lost 5 bases and J lost 5 bases. CDR3 amino acids: CASSKTGGVRTEAFF. CDR3 DNA: TGTGCCAGCAGTAAAACAGGGGGCGTTAGAACTGAAGCTTTCTTT.

A few counts support this clone. The chain carries TRBV6-1 and TRBJ1-5, with D perhaps TRBD1 (5 bases). V was cut by 6 bases and J by 3 bases, with 15 bases left in between. Germline V gene data show CDR1 as MNHNS and CDR2 as SASEGT. The CDR3 spans 15 residues. In nucleotides, the CDR3 is TGTGCCAGCAGCCAAAGGCCAGGGCCCAATCAGCCCCAGCATTTT. Translation: CASSQRPGPNQPQHF.

The V gene is TRBV27, the J gene TRBJ2-5; no reliable D call. This CDR3 contains 13 residues. Looked up from germline, CDR1 is MNHEY and CDR2 is SMNVEV (reference sequence). V dropped 1 base and J dropped 4 bases, with 7 bases sitting between them. The CDR3 region is CASSLYPLETQYF. In nucleotides, the CDR3 is TGTGCCAGCAGTTTATACCCACTAGAGACCCAGTACTTC.

The chain joins TRBV6-5 to TRBJ1-2; no clear D gene. In germline, CDR1 is MNHEY, CDR2 SVGAGI. This CDR3 has 13 residues. Trimming removed 2 bases at V and 3 bases at J, with 7 bases between. The CDR3 sequence is CASSYVPDYGYTF. CDR3 DNA sequence: TGTGCCAGCAGTTACGTCCCAGACTATGGCTACACCTTC.

This clone appeared once. This chain links TRBV11-2 with TRBJ2-1; maybe TRBD2 (5 bases). V shed 5 bases and J shed 0 bases, with 20 bases lying between them. The CDR3 length is 18 residues. Germline assignment: CDR1 SGHAT and CDR2 FQNNGV. This CDR3 reads CASSILSTTSYSYNEQFF. Here the CDR3 DNA reads TGTGCCAGCAGCATCCTTTCGACTACCTCTTACTCCTACAATGAGCAGTTCTTC.

The gene calls are TRBV27 and TRBJ2-5; 8 bases agree with TRBD1. The germline V gene encodes CDR1 MNHEY and CDR2 SMNVEV (reference sequence). The length of the CDR3 is 15 residues. V was pared by 3 bases and J by 5 bases, with 8 bases of the junction left unmatched. CDR3 sequence: CASSFRQGARETQYF. The CDR3 DNA reads TGTGCCAGCAGTTTTCGGCAGGGGGCGCGGGAGACCCAGTACTTC.

The chain is built from TRBV27 and TRBJ2-5; D remains ambiguous. Deletions cut 3 bases from V and 2 bases from J, with 10 bases between. Germline V gene data show CDR1 as MNHEY and CDR2 as SMNVEV (reference sequence). The CDR3 loop spans 14 amino acids. CDR3 amino acids: CASSLRQKQETQYF. DNA for the CDR3: TGTGCCAGCAGTTTGAGGCAGAAACAAGAGACCCAGTACTTC.

The rearrangement links TRBV19 to TRBJ2-1, with 9 bases matching TRBD2. The CDR3 runs to 19 residues. The germline gives CDR1 LNHDA, CDR2 SQIVND (reference sequence). The J segment lost 7 bases and the V segment lost 2 bases, leaving 18 bases of the junction unmatched. CDR3 sequence reads: CASSINRVSGRTFGNEQFF. CDR3 sequence (DNA): TGTGCCAGTAGTATAAACCGCGTGAGCGGGAGGACCTTTGGGAATGAGCAGTTCTTC.

This chain joins TRBV18 and TRBJ2-2, with D maybe TRBD1 (6 bases). V shed 6 bases and J shed 4 bases, with 18 bases lying between them. Germline lookup yields CDR1 KGHSH and CDR2 LQKENI. This CDR3 has 16 residues. The CDR3 coding sequence is TGTGCCAGCTCCCGGACAGAGCATTCGGGCACCGGGGAGCTGTTTTTT. Protein: CASSRTEHSGTGELFF.

The chain employs TRBV6-1 and TRBJ2-7, with D tentatively TRBD2 (6 bases). The germline V and J ends were trimmed by 1 base and 5 bases, with 9 bases remaining between them. Germline CDR1 is MNHNS and CDR2 is SASEGT. CDR3 length: 13 amino acids. The CDR3 loop reads CASSEVWGDEQYV. The CDR3 nucleotides read TGTGCCAGCAGTGAAGTATGGGGGGACGAGCAGTACGTC.

The rearrangement links TRBV30 to TRBJ1-2; D is perhaps TRBD1 (6 bases). Germline CDR1 is GTSNPN and CDR2 is SVGIG (reference sequence). The CDR3 contains 15 residues. Trimming shortened V by 2 bases and J by 4 bases, and 17 bases separated the two germline ends. CDR3 sequence reads: CAWSPLGGHLYGYTF. As DNA, the CDR3 is TGTGCCTGGAGTCCCCTGGGGGGGCACCTCTATGGCTACACCTTC.

The chain employs TRBV12-5 and TRBJ2-7; D not certain. Trimming stripped 6 bases from V and 13 bases from J, with 7 bases between. The CDR3 spans 8 residues. Germline CDR1 and CDR2: LGHNT and FRNRAP. The CDR3 DNA is TGTGCTAGTGGCCACCGCTACGTC. The encoded protein is CASGHRYV.

In its sample, this clone was seen a few times. V and J are TRBV19 and TRBJ1-5; D remains ambiguous. CDR3 length: 13 residues. The ends were cut back, 3 bases at V and 2 bases at J, with 5 bases in the middle. Germline V gives CDR1 LNHDA, CDR2 SQIVND (reference sequence). CDR3 bases: TGTGCCAGTAGTATTCCCGGCAATCAGCCCCAGCATTTT. The encoded protein is CASSIPGNQPQHF.

The chain is built from TRBV10-2 and TRBJ1-1; TRBD1 is a possible D gene (5 bases). V was trimmed by 0 bases and J by 4 bases, leaving 15 bases between them. CDR1 WSHSY and CDR2 SAAADI come from the germline V gene. This CDR3 spans 16 amino acids. This CDR3 is CASSESPTPGGTEAFF. CDR3 in DNA: TGCGCCAGCAGTGAGTCTCCGACCCCGGGGGGCACTGAAGCTTTCTTT.